The T cell receptor beta chain under discussion was sequenced for a study of molecular identifiers for immune sequencing clone quantification. Study-wide background: In replicates, the authors split RNA from approximately 20,000 or 100,000 naive CD8 cells five ways and sequenced four.

This clonotype has only a few counts. J lost 7 bases, V lost 6 bases, and 5 bases had no gene match. The CDR3 extends over 13 amino acids. The germline V gene has CDR1 SEHNR and CDR2 FQNEAQ (reference sequence). For bulk TCR libraries, previously described methods and listed TCR primers were used. TCRdb re-called the PCR reads through MiXCR, storing one row per CDR3 protein. The sample holds approximately 630,000 distinct CDR3 sequences, about 25% seen once. Sorted naive CD8 T cells, roughly 19,000 to 1,100,000, were sequenced from 10%, 30% or 50% RNA. Sorting recovered naive CD8 T cells on a CD8+CD4-CCR7+CD45RA+ profile.

The chain joins TRBV7-9 to TRBJ2-1; TRBD2 agrees at 8 bases. The origin of this receptor is a human donor in good health. Some libraries in this study had Jurkat cell RNA spiked in. The source material was naive CD8+ T cells from blood, with Jurkat cell RNA spiked in. Subset described: FACS-sorted CD8+CD4-CCR7+CD45RA+ naive T cells. The CDR3 DNA reads as TGTGCCAGCAGGCACGGGAGGGAGAATGAGCAGTTCTTC. It specifies CASRHGRENEQFF.